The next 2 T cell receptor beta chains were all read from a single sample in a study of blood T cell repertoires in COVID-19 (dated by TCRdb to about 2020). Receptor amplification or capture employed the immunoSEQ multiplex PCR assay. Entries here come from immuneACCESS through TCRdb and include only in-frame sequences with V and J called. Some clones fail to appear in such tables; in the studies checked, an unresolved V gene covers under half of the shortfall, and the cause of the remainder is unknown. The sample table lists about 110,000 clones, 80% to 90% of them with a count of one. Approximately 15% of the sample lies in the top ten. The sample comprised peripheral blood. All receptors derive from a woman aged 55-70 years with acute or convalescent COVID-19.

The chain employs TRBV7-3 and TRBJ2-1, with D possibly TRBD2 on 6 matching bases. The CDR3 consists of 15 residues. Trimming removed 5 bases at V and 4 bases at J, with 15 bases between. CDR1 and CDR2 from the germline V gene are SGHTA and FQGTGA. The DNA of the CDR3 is TGTGCCAGCAGCCCAGGGCTAGCGCTATACAATGAGCAGTTCTTC. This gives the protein CASSPGLALYNEQFF. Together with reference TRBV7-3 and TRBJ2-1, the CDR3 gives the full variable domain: GAGVSQTPSNKVTEKGKYVELRCDPISGHTALYWYRQSLGQGPEFLIYFQGTGAADDSGLPNDRFFAVRPEGSVSTLKIQRTERGDSAVYLCASSPGLALYNEQFFGPGTRLTVL.

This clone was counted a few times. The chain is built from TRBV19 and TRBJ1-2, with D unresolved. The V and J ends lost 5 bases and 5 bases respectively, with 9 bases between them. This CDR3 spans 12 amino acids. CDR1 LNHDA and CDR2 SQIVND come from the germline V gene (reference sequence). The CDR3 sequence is CASSATVYGYTF. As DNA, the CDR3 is TGTGCCAGTAGTGCCACGGTTTATGGCTACACCTTC.